This TCR beta chain is drawn from a study of blood T cell repertoires in COVID-19. Study information: COVID-19 samples collected from the United States, Italy and Spain covered acute and convalescent phases.

CDR3 size: 15 residues. V lost 4 bases and J lost 4; bases outside the gene matches: 5. Germline CDR1 reads SGHRS; CDR2 reads YFSETQ. The table came from immunoSEQ multiplex PCR; TCRdb's copy has only in-frame clones and leaves some out. The sample yields 180,000 or so clones, around 80% seen once. Material: peripheral blood. The sequence came from a woman in her 70s with acute or convalescent COVID-19. This chain links TRBV5-1 with TRBJ2-5, with 12 nucleotides matching TRBD1. The CDR3 reads CASSPGTGGRETQYF. In DNA form, the CDR3 reads TGCGCCAGCAGCCCCGGGACAGGGGGCCGAGAGACCCAGTACTTC.